These 3 T cell receptor beta chains were all obtained from the same sample, sequenced in a study of cytomegalovirus exposure and HLA in healthy donors. The PCR was carried out with 60 Vbeta primers and 13 Jbeta primers. The repertoire was sequenced with immunoSEQ multiplex PCR; TCRdb's copy has only in-frame clones and lacks some. This table holds about 90,000 clones, less than 75% found once. The specimen was PBMCs. These receptors were collected from a man between 25 and 39 years old in good health and CMV-seronegative.

The rearrangement links TRBV6-6 to TRBJ1-5; maybe TRBD1 (6 bases). Trimming took off 4 bases at V and 3 bases at J, with 7 bases between the two ends. The CDR3 covers 13 residues. CDR1 MNHNY and CDR2 SVGAGI come from the germline V gene (reference sequence). CDR3 sequence (DNA): TGTGCCAGCAGTTCAGGGGTCAATCAGCCCCAGCATTTT. This encodes CASSSGVNQPQHF.

The chain combines TRBV27 with TRBJ2-7; unclear D gene. Germline loops: CDR1 MNHEY, CDR2 SMNVEV (reference sequence). V lost 3 bases, J lost 3 bases, and 12 bases lay in between. The length of the CDR3 is 14 residues. This CDR3 reads CASSFSGPDYEQYF. CDR3 coding DNA: TGTGCCAGCAGTTTTTCTGGCCCAGACTACGAGCAGTACTTC.

This clone showed up just a few times. V is TRBV19 and J is TRBJ1-2; the D gene is possibly TRBD1 (6 bases). V dropped 4 bases and J dropped 0 bases, with 12 bases sitting between them. Germline CDR1 reads LNHDA; CDR2 reads SQIVND (reference sequence). The CDR3 consists of 15 residues. CDR3 residues: CASSRGWTANYGYTF. CDR3 in DNA: TGTGCCAGTAGTAGGGGGTGGACAGCTAACTATGGCTACACCTTC. Variable domain in full (rest from reference TRBV19 and TRBJ1-2): DGGITQSPKYLFRKEGQNVTLSCEQNLNHDAMYWYRQDPGQGLRLIYYSQIVNDFQKGDIAEGYSVSREKKESFPLTVTSAQKNPTAFYLCASSRGWTANYGYTFGSGTRLTVV.